This T cell receptor (beta chain) was obtained from a study of blood T cell repertoires in COVID-19. At the level of the study: Sources were T cells, B-cell-depleted T cells, or PBMCs; the material itself was cDNA or gDNA.

Ages ranged from roughly 18 to 100 years, with residence in fewer than 25 US areas. Cohort placement rested on clinical history that participants reported themselves. Original analysis: How many nucleated cells were present was estimated from reference gene primer amplification. TCRdb's table, derived via immunoSEQ multiplex PCR, lists solely in-frame clones and lacks some. The DNA gave D and trimming, while V, J and clone size come from that table. The table has approximately 220,000 clones, 85% to 90% seen once. The sequence was collected from a young woman with acute COVID-19. What was sequenced was PBMCs or T cells enriched from blood (not recorded which).

The CDR3 loop reads CASSGGRRNTEAFF. The DNA of the CDR3 is TGCGCCAGCAGTGGCGGTAGGAGGAACACTGAAGCTTTCTTT. The J gene is TRBJ1-1, the V gene TRBV10-2, with D uncertain. Germline V lookup: CDR1 WSHSY, CDR2 SAAADI. Trimming removed 4 bases at V and 1 base at J, with 10 bases between. The CDR3 runs to 14 residues.